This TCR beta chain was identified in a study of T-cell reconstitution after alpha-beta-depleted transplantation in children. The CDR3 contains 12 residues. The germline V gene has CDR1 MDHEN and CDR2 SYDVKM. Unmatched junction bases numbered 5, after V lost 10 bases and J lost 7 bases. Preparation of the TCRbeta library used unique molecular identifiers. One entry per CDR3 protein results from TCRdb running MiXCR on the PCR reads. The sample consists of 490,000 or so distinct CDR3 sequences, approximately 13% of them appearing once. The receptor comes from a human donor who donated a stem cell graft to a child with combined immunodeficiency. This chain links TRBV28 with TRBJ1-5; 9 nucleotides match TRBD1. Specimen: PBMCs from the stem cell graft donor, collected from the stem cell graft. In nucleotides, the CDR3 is TGTGCCACCAACAGGGGGCCCCAGCCCCAGCATTTT. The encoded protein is CATNRGPQPQHF. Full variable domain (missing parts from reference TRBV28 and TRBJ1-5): DVKVTQSSRYLVKRTGEKVFLECVQDMDHENMFWYRQDPGLGLRLIYFSYDVKMKEKGDIPEGYSVSREKKERFSLILESASTNQTSMYLCATNRGPQPQHFGDGTRLSIL.